The TCR beta chain described here comes from a study of response to subunit inactivated influenza vaccine. A few counts support this clonotype. Its target is not known. Whole-study findings and limits: Few additional T cells are recruited per seasonal influenza vaccination, authors suggested.

This CDR3 comprises 16 residues. Trimming at V came to 4 bases and at J to 5 bases, leaving 11 bases not matched to a gene. Looked up from germline, CDR1 is MDHEN and CDR2 is SYDVKM. MiXCR, run by TCRdb on the RT-PCR reads, gives a single entry per CDR3 protein. This sample yields around 850,000 distinct CDR3 sequences, of which 15% to 20% are seen a single time; around 9.9% belongs to the top ten. The origin of this receptor is a man between 50 and 59 years old who received an inactivated influenza vaccine. The gene calls are TRBV28 and TRBJ2-1, with TRBD1 matching over 7 bases. The sample was PBMCs from blood, taken roughly 5 days after vaccination. The CDR3 spells CASSYPTGKVHNEQFF. The CDR3 region has the DNA TGTGCCAGCAGTTACCCGACAGGGAAGGTACACAATGAGCAGTTCTTC.